The rows below give T cell receptor beta chains drawn from one sample of a study of cytomegalovirus exposure and HLA in healthy donors. Profiling relied on immunoSEQ multiplex PCR, and the TCRdb table lists in-frame clones only, not all of them. The sample has about 190,000 clones; about four fifths are singletons. The sample consisted of PBMCs. The receptors were gathered from a woman aged 30 to 39 in good health and CMV-seropositive. Each CDR3 is given with its conserved first and last residue. The order of the fields is clone size, D gene, J gene, V gene, CDR3 DNA, CDR3 protein. A D gene is named only where the DNA matches it firmly. Rows give clone size only sometimes, using once, few, many, or a class for an expanded clone.

NA TRBD1 TRBJ1-1 TRBV11-2 TGTGCCAGCTCCAACAGGGGTAAGAACACTGAAGCTTTCTTT CASSNRGKNTEAFF
NA NA TRBJ1-1 TRBV30 TGTGCCTGGAGATCCGGGGAATCGAACACTGAAGCTTTCTTT CAWRSGESNTEAFF
few NA TRBJ2-5 TRBV12-5 TGTGCTAGTGGTTTGGTACTTTTTGGTGTCGGCCGACTCCAAGAGACCCAGTACTTC CASGLVLFGVGRLQETQYF
NA TRBD2 TRBJ2-7 TRBV19 TGTGCCAGTAGCTCGACTAGCGGGAGCTACGAGCAGTACTTC CASSSTSGSYEQYF
NA NA TRBJ1-1 TRBV13 TGTGCCAGCAGCTTACTACGGTTGAACACTGAAGCTTTCTTT CASSLLRLNTEAFF
NA TRBD1 TRBJ1-1 TRBV6-6 TGTGCCAGCAGCCCAGGGACAGCTAACACTGAAGCTTTCTTT CASSPGTANTEAFF
NA TRBD2 TRBJ2-7 TRBV28 TGTGCCAGCAGTTTTCGGGAGGACTACGAGCAGTACTTC CASSFREDYEQYF
NA TRBD1 TRBJ2-3 TRBV29-1 TGCAGCGTTGCTACCGGGACAGCTAGCACAGATACGCAGTATTTT CSVATGTASTDTQYF
many NA TRBJ1-1 TRBV2 TGTGCCAGCAGTGCGAATACAGGACGGATGAACACTGAAGCTTTCTTT CASSANTGRMNTEAFF
NA NA TRBJ1-1 TRBV5-6 TGTGCCAGCAGACGACAGCCCAGCATGAACACTGAAGCTTTCTTT CASRRQPSMNTEAFF
NA NA TRBJ2-7 TRBV23-1 TGCGCCAGCCGCGAAGGGGGGGAAGACGAGCAGTACTTC CASREGGEDEQYF
NA NA TRBJ2-7 TRBV4-2 TGTGCCAGCAGCCATGAAGGAGGCTACGAGCAGTACTTC CASSHEGGYEQYF
NA NA TRBJ1-3 TRBV30 TGTGCCTGGAGTGGAGGGGGGGCTGGAAACACCATATATTTT CAWSGGGAGNTIYF
NA TRBD2 TRBJ2-5 TRBV6-5 TGTGCCAGCAGTTACTCGACCGGGGAGGGGGAGACCCAGTACTTC CASSYSTGEGETQYF
NA NA TRBJ1-6 TRBV6-5 TGTGCCAGCAGCCAAACGCCAGGGAATAATTCACCCCTCCACTTT CASSQTPGNNSPLHF
NA TRBD1 TRBJ1-1 TRBV28 TGTGCCAGCAGTTTCCCGGGACAGGGGGACTTT CASSFPGQGDF
NA NA TRBJ2-5 TRBV28 TGTGCCAGCACAAATAGGGGCGAGACCCAGTACTTC CASTNRGETQYF
NA NA TRBJ2-5 TRBV30 TGTGCCTGGAGCGGCGGGGAGACCCAGTACTTC CAWSGGETQYF